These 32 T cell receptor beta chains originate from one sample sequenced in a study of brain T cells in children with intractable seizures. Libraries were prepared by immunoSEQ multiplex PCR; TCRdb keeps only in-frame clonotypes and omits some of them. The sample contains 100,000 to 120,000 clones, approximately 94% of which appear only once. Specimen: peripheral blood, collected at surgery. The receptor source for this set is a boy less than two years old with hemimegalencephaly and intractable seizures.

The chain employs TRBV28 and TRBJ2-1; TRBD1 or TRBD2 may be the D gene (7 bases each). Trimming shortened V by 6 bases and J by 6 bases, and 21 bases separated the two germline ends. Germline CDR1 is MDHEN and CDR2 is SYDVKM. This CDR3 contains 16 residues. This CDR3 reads CASRPPPGGVPNEQFF. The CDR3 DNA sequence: TGTGCCAGCAGACCCCCCCCAGGGGGGGTCCCCAATGAGCAGTTCTTC.

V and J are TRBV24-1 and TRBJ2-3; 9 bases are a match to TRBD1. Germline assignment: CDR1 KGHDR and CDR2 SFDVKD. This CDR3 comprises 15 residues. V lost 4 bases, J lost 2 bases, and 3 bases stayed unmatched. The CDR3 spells CATSDRDRATDTQYF. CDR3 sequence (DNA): TGTGCCACCAGTGACCGGGACAGGGCCACAGATACGCAGTATTTT.

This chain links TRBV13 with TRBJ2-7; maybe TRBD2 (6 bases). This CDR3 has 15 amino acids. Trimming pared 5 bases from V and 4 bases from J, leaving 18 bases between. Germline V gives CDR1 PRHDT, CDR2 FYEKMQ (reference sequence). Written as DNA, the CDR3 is TGTGCCAGCAGCCTGGCTCGGGGGATCGCGTACGAGCAGTACTTC. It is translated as CASSLARGIAYEQYF. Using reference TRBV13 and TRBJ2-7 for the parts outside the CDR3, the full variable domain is AAGVIQSPRHLIKEKRETATLKCYPIPRHDTVYWYQQGPGQDPQFLISFYEKMQSDKGSIPDRFSAQQFSDYHSELNMSSLELGDSALYFCASSLARGIAYEQYFGPGTRLTVT.

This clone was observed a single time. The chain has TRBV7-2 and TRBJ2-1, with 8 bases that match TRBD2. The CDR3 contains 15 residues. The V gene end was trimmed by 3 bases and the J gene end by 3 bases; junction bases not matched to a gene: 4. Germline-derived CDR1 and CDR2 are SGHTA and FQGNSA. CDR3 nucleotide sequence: TGTGCCAGCAGCTTCAGCGGGGGCTTCTACAATGAGCAGTTCTTC. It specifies CASSFSGGFYNEQFF.

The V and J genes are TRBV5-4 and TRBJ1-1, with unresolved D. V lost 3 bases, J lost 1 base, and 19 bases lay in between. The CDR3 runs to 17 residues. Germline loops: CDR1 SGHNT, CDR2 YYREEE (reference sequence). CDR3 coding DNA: TGTGCCAGCAGCTCGGGCGGGAGACTTAAGGGGAACACTGAAGCTTTCTTT. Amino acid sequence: CASSSGGRLKGNTEAFF.

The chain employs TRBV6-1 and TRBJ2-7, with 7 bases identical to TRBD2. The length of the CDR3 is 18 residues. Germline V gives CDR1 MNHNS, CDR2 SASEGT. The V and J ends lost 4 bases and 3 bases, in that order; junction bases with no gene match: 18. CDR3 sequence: CASSVADLGFRGGYEQYF. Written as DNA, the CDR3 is TGTGCCAGCAGTGTGGCGGACCTCGGCTTCCGCGGGGGCTACGAGCAGTACTTC.

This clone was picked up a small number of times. The CDR3: CASSGQGYTF. For the CDR3, the DNA is TGTGCCAGCAGCGGACAAGGCTACACCTTC. The chain combines TRBV7-9 with TRBJ1-2; possible D gene TRBD1, 5 bases. Germline values: CDR1 SEHNR, CDR2 FQNEAQ (reference sequence). V was trimmed by 5 bases and J by 8 bases, leaving 6 bases between them. The CDR3 is made up of 10 amino acids.

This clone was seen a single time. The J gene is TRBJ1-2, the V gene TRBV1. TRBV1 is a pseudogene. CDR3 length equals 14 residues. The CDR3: CTSSQRGSGYGYTF. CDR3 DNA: TGCACCAGCAGCCAGAGGGGTTCAGGCTATGGCTACACCTTC.

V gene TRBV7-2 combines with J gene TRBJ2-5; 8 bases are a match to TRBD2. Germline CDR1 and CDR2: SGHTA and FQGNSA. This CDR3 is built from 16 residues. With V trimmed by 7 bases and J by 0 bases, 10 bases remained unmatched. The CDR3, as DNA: TGTGCCAGCACCAAACTAGCGGTTCCGTACCAAGAGACCCAGTACTTC. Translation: CASTKLAVPYQETQYF. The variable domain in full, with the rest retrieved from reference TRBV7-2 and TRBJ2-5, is GAGVSQSPSNKVTEKGKDVELRCDPISGHTALYWYRQSLGQGLEFLIYFQGNSAPDKSGLPSDRFSAERTGGSVSTLTIQRTQQEDSAVYLCASTKLAVPYQETQYFGPGTRLLVL.

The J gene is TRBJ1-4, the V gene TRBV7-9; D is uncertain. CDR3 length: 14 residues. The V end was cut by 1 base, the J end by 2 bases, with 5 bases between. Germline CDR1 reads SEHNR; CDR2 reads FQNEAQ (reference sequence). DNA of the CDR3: TGTGCCAGCAGCTTAGGAGGGACTAATGAAAAACTGTTTTTT. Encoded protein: CASSLGGTNEKLFF.

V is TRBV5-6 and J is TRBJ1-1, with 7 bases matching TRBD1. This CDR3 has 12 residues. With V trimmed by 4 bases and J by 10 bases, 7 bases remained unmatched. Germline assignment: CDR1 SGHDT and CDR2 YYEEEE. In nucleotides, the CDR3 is TGTGCCAGCAGCCATCGACAGGGACGAGCTTTCTTT. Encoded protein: CASSHRQGRAFF.

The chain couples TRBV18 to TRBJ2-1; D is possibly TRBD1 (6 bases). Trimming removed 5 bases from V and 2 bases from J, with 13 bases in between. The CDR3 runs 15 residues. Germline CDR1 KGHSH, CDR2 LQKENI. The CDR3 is CASSGQPETYNEQFF. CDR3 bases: TGTGCCAGCTCAGGACAGCCGGAGACCTACAATGAGCAGTTCTTC.

The CDR3 DNA reads as TGTGCCAGCAGCTATGTCTTAGGTGGAGGCACAGATACGCAGTATTTT. It is translated as CASSYVLGGGTDTQYF. The genes are TRBV5-6 and TRBJ2-3; no clear D. Germline V gives CDR1 SGHDT, CDR2 YYEEEE. V lost 3 bases and J lost 1, with 15 bases in between. This CDR3 is built from 16 residues.

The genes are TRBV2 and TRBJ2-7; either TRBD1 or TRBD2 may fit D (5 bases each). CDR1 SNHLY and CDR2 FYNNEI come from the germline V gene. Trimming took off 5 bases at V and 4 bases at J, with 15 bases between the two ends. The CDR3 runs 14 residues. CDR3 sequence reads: CASSWDGEGYEQYF. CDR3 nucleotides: TGTGCCAGCAGTTGGGACGGAGAAGGGTACGAGCAGTACTTC. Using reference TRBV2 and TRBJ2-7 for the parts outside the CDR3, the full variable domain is EPEVTQTPSHQVTQMGQEVILRCVPISNHLYFYWYRQILGQKVEFLVSFYNNEISEKSEIFDDQFSVERPDGSNFTLKIRSTKLEDSAMYFCASSWDGEGYEQYFGPGTRLTVT.

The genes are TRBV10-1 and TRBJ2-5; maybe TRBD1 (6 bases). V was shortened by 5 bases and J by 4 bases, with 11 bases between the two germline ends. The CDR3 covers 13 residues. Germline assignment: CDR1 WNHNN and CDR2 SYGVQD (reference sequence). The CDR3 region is CASSLQGPETQYF. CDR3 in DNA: TGCGCCAGCAGTCTACAGGGTCCAGAGACCCAGTACTTC.

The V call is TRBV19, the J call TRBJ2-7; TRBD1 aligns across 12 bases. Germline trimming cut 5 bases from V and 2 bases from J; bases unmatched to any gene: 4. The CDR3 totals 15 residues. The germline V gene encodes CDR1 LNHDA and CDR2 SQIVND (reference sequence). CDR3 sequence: CASSSGQGATYEQYF. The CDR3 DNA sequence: TGTGCCAGTAGTTCGGGACAGGGGGCGACCTACGAGCAGTACTTC.

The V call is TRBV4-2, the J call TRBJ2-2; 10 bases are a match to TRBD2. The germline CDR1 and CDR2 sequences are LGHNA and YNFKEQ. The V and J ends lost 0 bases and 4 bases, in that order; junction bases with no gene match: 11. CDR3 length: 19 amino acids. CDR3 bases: TGTGCCAGCAGCCAAGATCGGCTAGCGGGAGAGGGAGGCACCGGGGAGCTGTTTTTT. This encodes CASSQDRLAGEGGTGELFF.

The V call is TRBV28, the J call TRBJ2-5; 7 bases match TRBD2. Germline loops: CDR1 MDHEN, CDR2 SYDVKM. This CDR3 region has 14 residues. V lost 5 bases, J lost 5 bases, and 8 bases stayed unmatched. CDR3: CASSPLGLRETQYF. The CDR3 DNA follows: TGTGCCAGCAGTCCCCTGGGACTACGGGAGACCCAGTACTTC.

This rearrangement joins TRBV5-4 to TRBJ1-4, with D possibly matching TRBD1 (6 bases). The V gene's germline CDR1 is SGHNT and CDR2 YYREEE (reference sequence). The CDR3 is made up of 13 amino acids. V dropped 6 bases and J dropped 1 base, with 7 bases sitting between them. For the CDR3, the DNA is TGTGCCAGCAAGGGGGGAACTAATGAAAAACTGTTTTTT. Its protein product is CASKGGTNEKLFF.

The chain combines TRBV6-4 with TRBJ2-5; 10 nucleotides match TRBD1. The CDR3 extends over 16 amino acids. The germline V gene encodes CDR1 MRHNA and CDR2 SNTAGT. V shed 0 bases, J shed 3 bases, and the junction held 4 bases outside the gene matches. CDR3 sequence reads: CASSDSGGTGEETQYF. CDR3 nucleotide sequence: TGTGCCAGCAGTGACTCGGGAGGGACAGGGGAAGAGACCCAGTACTTC.

The CDR3 is CASSLLAGAYEQYF. CDR3 sequence (DNA): TGTGCCAGCAGCTTACTTGCCGGAGCCTACGAGCAGTACTTC. J is TRBJ2-7 and V is TRBV7-9; the D is unclear. CDR1 and CDR2 from the germline V gene are SEHNR and FQNEAQ (reference sequence). The germline V and J ends were trimmed by 2 bases and 2 bases, with 10 bases remaining between them. The CDR3 covers 14 residues.

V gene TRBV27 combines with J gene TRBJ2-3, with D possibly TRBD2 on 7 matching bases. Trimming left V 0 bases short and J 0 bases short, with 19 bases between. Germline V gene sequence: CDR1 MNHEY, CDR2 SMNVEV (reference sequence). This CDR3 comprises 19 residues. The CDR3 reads CASSLSNAWGRGSTDTQYF. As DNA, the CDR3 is TGTGCCAGCAGTTTATCGAACGCTTGGGGGCGGGGGAGCACAGATACGCAGTATTTT.

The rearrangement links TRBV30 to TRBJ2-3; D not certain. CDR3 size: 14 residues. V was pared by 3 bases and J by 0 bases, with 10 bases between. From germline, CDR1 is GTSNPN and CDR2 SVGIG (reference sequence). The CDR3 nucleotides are TGTGCCTGGAGAACCCCGATTAGCACAGATACGCAGTATTTT. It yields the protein CAWRTPISTDTQYF.

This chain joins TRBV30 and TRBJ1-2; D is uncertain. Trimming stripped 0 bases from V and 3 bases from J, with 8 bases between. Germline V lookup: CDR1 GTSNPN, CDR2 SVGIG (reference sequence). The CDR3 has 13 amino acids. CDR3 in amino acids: CAWSVYCYYGYTF. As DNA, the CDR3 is TGTGCCTGGAGTGTTTACTGCTACTATGGCTACACCTTC.

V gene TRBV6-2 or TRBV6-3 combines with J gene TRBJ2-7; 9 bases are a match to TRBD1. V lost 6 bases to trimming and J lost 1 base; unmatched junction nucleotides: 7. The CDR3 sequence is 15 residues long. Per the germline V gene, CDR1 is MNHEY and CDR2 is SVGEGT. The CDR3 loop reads CASSDPGTGSYEQYF. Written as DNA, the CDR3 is TGTGCCAGCAGCGACCCCGGGACAGGGTCCTACGAGCAGTACTTC.

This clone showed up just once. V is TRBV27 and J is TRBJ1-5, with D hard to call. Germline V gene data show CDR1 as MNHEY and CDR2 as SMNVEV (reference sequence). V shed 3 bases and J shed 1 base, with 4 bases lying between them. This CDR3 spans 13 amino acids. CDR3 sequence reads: CASSFKSNQPQHF. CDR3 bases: TGTGCCAGCAGTTTTAAAAGCAATCAGCCCCAGCATTTT.

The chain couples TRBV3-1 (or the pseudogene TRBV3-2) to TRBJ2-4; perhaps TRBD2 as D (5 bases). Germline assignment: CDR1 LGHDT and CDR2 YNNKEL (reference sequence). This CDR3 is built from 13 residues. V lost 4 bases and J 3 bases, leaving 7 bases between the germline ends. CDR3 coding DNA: TGTGCCAGCAGCCCACTAGGCAAAAACATTCAGTACTTC. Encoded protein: CASSPLGKNIQYF.

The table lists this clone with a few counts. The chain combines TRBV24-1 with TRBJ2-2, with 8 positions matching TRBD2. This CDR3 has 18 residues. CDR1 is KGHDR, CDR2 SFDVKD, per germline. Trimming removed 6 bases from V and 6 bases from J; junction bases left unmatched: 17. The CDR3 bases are TGTGCCACCAGTACCGCGGACGGGAGGGCATTTGGGGCCGGGGAGCTGTTTTTT. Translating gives CATSTADGRAFGAGELFF.

Written as DNA, the CDR3 is TGTGCCAGCAGTTTATCTCCGCTAGCGGGAACCACAGATACGCAGTATTTT. Its protein product is CASSLSPLAGTTDTQYF. The V call is TRBV28, the J call TRBJ2-3; 9 bases align to TRBD2. V was clipped by 1 base and J by 2 bases; unmatched bases: 7. This CDR3 has 17 residues. Germline CDR1 and CDR2: MDHEN and SYDVKM.

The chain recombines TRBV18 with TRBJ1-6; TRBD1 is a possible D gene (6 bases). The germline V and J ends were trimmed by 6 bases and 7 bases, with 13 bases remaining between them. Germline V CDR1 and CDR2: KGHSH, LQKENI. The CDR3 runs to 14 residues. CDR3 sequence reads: CASSQQGRNSPLHF. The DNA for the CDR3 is TGTGCCAGCTCCCAACAGGGTCGGAATTCACCCCTCCACTTT.

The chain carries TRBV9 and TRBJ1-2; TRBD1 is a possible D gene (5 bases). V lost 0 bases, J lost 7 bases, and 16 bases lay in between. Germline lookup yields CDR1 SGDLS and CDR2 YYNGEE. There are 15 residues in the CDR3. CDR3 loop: CASSVVMSGEGGYTF. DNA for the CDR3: TGTGCCAGCAGCGTAGTCATGTCGGGGGAGGGTGGCTACACCTTC.

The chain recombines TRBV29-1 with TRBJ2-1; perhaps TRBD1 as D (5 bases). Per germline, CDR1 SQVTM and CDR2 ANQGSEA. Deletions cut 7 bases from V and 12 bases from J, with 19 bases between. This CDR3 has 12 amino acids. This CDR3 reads CSGSQGRPGQFF. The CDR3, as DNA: TGCAGCGGATCGCAGGGTAGGCCTGGGCAGTTCTTC.